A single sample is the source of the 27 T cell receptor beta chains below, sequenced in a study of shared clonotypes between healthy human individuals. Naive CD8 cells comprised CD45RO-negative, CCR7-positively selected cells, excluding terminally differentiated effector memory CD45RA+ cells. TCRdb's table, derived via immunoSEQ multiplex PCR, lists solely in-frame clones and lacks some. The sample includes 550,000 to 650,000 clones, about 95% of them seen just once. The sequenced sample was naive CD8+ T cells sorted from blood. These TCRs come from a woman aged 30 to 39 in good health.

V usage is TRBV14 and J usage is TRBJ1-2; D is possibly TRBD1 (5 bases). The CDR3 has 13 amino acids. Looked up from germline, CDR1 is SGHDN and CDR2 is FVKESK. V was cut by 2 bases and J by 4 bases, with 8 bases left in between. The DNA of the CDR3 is TGTGCCAGCAGCCAATCCAGGGCCTATGGCTACACCTTC. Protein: CASSQSRAYGYTF.

CDR3 amino acids: CASSQAVRSYNEQFF. CDR3 bases: TGCGCCAGCAGCCAAGCAGTGCGGTCCTACAATGAGCAGTTCTTC. The chain joins TRBV4-1 to TRBJ2-1, with D hard to call. From germline, CDR1 is MGHRA and CDR2 YSYEKL. The CDR3 totals 15 residues. The V end lost 1 base, the J end lost 1 base, and 8 bases lay between the germline ends.

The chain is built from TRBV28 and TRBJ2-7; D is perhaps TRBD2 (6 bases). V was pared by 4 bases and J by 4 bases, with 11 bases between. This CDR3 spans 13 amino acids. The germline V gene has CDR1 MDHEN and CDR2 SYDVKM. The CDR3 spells CASSSRLAYEQYF. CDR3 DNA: TGTGCCAGCAGTTCGCGGCTAGCGTACGAGCAGTACTTC.

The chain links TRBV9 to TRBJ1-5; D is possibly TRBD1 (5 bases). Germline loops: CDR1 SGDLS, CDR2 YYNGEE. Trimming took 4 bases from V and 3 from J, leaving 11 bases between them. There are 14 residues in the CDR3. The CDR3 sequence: CASSLDRSNQPQHF. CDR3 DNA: TGTGCCAGCAGCCTAGACAGATCCAATCAGCCCCAGCATTTT. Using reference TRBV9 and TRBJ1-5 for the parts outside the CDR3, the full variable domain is DSGVTQTPKHLITATGQRVTLRCSPRSGDLSVYWYQQSLDQGLQFLIQYYNGEERAKGNILERFSAQQFPDLHSELNLSSLELGDSALYFCASSLDRSNQPQHFGDGTRLSIL.

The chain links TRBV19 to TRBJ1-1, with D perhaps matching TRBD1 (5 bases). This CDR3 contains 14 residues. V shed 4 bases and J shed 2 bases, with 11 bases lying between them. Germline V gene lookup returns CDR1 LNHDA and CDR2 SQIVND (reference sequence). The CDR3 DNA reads TGTGCCAGTAGTAGCGGCAGGGCTAACACTGAAGCTTTCTTT. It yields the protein CASSSGRANTEAFF.

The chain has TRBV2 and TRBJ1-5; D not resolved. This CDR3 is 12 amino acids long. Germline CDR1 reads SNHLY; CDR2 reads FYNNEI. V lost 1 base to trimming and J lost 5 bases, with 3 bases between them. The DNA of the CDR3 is TGTGCCAGCAGTGAAGAGTATCAGCCCCAGCATTTT. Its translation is CASSEEYQPQHF. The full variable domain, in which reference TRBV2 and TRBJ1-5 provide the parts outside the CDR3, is EPEVTQTPSHQVTQMGQEVILRCVPISNHLYFYWYRQILGQKVEFLVSFYNNEISEKSEIFDDQFSVERPDGSNFTLKIRSTKLEDSAMYFCASSEEYQPQHFGDGTRLSIL.

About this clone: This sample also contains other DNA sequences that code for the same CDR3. The CDR3 is CASSVGGSSSYEQYF. CDR3 nucleotide sequence: TGTGCCAGCAGCGTAGGCGGGTCTAGCTCCTACGAGCAGTACTTC. The V call is TRBV9, the J call TRBJ2-7; possible D gene TRBD2, 5 bases. The germline V gene encodes CDR1 SGDLS and CDR2 YYNGEE. With 0 bases removed from V and 0 bases from J, the gap between germline ends came to 10 bases. The length of the CDR3 is 15 residues. The full variable domain, rest sourced from reference TRBV9 and TRBJ2-7, is DSGVTQTPKHLITATGQRVTLRCSPRSGDLSVYWYQQSLDQGLQFLIQYYNGEERAKGNILERFSAQQFPDLHSELNLSSLELGDSALYFCASSVGGSSSYEQYFGPGTRLTVT.

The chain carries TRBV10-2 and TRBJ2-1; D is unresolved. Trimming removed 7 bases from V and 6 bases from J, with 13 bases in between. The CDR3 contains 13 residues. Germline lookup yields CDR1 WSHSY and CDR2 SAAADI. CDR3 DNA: TGCGCCAGCATAGGTGGGGTCCGCAATGAGCAGTTCTTC. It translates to CASIGGVRNEQFF.

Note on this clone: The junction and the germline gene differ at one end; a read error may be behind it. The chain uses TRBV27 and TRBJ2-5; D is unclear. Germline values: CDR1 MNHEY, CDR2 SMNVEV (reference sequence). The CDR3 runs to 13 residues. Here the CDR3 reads CASSLNPGQAPDF. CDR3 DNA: TGTGCCAGCAGTTTAAATCCTGGCCAGGCCCCAGACTTC.

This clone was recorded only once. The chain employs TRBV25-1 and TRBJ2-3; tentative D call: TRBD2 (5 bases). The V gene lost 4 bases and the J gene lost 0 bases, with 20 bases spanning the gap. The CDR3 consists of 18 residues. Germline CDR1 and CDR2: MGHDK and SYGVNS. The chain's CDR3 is CASSVTGGRCSSTDTQYF. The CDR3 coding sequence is TGTGCCAGCAGTGTAACCGGAGGAAGGTGTTCTAGCACAGATACGCAGTATTTT.

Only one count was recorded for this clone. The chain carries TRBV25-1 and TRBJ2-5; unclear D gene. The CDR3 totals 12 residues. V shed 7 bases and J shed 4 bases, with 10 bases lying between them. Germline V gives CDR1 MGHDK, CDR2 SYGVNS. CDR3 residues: CASTGIGETQYF. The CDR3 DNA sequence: TGTGCCAGCACCGGAATCGGAGAGACCCAGTACTTC.

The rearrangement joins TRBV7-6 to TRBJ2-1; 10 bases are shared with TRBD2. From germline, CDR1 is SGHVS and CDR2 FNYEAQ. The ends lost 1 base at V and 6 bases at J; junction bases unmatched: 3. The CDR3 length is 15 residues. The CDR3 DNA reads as TGTGCCAGCAGCTTAGTTTCTAGCGGGAGCAATGAGCAGTTCTTC. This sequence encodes CASSLVSSGSNEQFF.

CDR3 sequence reads: CASSLAGGDYYGYTF. In nucleotides, the CDR3 is TGTGCCAGCAGCTTAGCGGGAGGGGATTATTATGGCTACACCTTC. The chain employs TRBV7-9 and TRBJ1-2; tentative D call: TRBD1 (5 bases). Trimming took off 0 bases at V and 5 bases at J, with 13 bases between the two ends. The V gene's germline CDR1 is SEHNR and CDR2 FQNEAQ (reference sequence). The CDR3 length is 15 residues.

CDR3 nucleotide sequence: TGTGCCAGTAGTAAATGGGGACCCCTCGAGCAGTACTTC. Translation gives CASSKWGPLEQYF. The chain carries TRBV19 and TRBJ2-7; the D call may be TRBD1 or TRBD2 (5 bases each). Germline V gives CDR1 LNHDA, CDR2 SQIVND (reference sequence). The V and J ends lost 4 bases and 6 bases respectively, with 13 bases between them. This CDR3 has 13 amino acids.

CDR3 DNA: TGTGCCAGCAGTTACCAGGGAGGAGCGGATGGCTACACCTTC. Amino acid sequence: CASSYQGGADGYTF. This sequence joins TRBV6-5 and TRBJ1-2; D might be TRBD1 (5 bases). V lost 2 bases and J lost 6, with 13 bases in between. Germline V CDR1 and CDR2: MNHEY, SVGAGI. The CDR3 covers 14 residues.

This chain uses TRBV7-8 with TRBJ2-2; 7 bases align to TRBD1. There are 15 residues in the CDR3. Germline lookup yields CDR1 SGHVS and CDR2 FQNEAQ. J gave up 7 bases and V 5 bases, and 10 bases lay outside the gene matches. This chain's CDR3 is CASSLTGVVGGELFF. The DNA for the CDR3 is TGTGCCAGCAGCCTTACAGGGGTAGTCGGCGGGGAGCTGTTTTTT. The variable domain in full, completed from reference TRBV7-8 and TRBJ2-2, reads GAGVSQSPRYKVAKRGQDVALRCDPISGHVSLFWYQQALGQGPEFLTYFQNEAQLDKSGLPSDRFFAERPEGSVSTLKIQRTQQEDSAVYLCASSLTGVVGGELFFGEGSRLTVL.

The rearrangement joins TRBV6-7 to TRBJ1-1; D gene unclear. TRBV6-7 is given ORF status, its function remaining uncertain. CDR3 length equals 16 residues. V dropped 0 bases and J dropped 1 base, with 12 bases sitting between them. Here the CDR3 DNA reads TGTGCCAGCAGTTACTCGAAGAACTCAGGGAACACTGAAGCTTTCTTT. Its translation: CASSYSKNSGNTEAFF.

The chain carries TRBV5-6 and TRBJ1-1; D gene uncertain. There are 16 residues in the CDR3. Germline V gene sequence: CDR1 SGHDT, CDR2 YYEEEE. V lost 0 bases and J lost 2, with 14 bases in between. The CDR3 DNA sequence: TGTGCCAGCAGCTTGGCCAACTTAGGGTTCAACACTGAAGCTTTCTTT. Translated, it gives CASSLANLGFNTEAFF.

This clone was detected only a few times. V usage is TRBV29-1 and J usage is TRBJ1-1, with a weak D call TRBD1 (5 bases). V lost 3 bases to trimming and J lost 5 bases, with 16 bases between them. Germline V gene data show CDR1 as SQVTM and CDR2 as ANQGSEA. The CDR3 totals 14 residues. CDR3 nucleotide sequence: TGCAGCGTTGAGGGGGGAAGGGTATCTACTGAAGCTTTCTTT. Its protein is CSVEGGRVSTEAFF.

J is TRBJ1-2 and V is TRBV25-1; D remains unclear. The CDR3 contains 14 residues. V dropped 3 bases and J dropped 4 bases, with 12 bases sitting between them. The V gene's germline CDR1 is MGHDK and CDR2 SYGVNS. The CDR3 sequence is CASSEGSRRYGYTF. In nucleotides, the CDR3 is TGTGCCAGCAGTGAGGGCAGCCGACGCTATGGCTACACCTTC.

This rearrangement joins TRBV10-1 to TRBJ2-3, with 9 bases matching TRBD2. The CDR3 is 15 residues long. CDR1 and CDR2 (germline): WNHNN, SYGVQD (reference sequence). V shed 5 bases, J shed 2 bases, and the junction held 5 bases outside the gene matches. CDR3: CASSSGLAYTDTQYF. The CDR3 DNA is TGCGCCAGCAGTTCTGGACTAGCGTACACAGATACGCAGTATTTT.

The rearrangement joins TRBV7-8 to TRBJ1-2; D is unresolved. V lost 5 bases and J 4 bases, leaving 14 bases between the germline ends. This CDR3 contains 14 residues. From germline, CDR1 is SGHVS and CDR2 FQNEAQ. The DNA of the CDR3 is TGTGCCAGCAGCCCCGGACCGTTCGGCTATGGCTACACCTTC. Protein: CASSPGPFGYGYTF.

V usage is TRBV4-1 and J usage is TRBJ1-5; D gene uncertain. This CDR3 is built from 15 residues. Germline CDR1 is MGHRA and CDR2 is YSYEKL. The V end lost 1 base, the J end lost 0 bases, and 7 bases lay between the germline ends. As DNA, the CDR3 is TGCGCCAGCAGCCAAGTAGTCTATAGCAATCAGCCCCAGCATTTT. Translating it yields CASSQVVYSNQPQHF.

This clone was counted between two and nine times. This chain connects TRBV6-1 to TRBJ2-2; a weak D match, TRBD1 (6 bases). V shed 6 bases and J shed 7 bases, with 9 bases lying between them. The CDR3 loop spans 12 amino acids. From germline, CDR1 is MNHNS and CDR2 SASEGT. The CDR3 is CASRGTIGELFF. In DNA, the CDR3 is TGTGCCAGCAGGGGGACAATCGGGGAGCTGTTTTTT.

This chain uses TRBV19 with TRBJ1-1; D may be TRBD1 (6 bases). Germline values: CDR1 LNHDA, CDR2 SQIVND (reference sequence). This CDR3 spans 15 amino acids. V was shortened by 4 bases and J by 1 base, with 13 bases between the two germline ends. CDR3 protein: CASSRGPEGNTEAFF. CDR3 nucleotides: TGTGCCAGTAGTAGGGGGCCTGAAGGGAACACTGAAGCTTTCTTT.

CDR3 sequence reads: CASSFWRRGGSYNEQFF. In DNA, the CDR3 is TGTGCCAGCAGTTTCTGGCGACGGGGGGGCTCCTACAATGAGCAGTTCTTC. The gene calls are TRBV28 and TRBJ2-1; 8 bases match TRBD2. This CDR3 has 17 residues. Trimming cost V 3 bases and J 0 bases; bases outside gene matches: 7. Germline values: CDR1 MDHEN, CDR2 SYDVKM.

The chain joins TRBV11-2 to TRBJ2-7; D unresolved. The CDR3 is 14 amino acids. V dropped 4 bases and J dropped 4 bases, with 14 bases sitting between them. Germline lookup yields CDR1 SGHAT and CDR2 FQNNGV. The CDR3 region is CASSSAPLDYEQYF. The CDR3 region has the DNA TGTGCCAGCAGCTCCGCCCCCCTAGATTACGAGCAGTACTTC.